This T cell receptor beta chain came from a study of blood T cells in healthy people across ages. Study-level findings and limits: Not knowing donor CMV status may have confounded expanded clonotype changes. Age brought a roughly linear fall in TCR beta diversity measured per million T cells. Diversity estimates from one million T cells were considered underestimates.

With a J-beta primer mix and a sample-barcoded 5' primer, a second PCR ran roughly 6 to 11 cycles. Every single cDNA molecule received a tag from a template-switch adaptor with 12 random nucleotides. TCRdb passed the 5' RACE reads through MiXCR, listing each CDR3 protein once. Here the sample spans about 780,000 distinct CDR3 sequences, around 68% being singletons. This clonotype occurred a few times. Antigen: not known. The J segment lost 4 bases and the V segment lost 5 bases, leaving 10 bases of the junction unmatched. There are 15 residues in the CDR3. The V gene's germline CDR1 is DFQATT and CDR2 SNEGSKA (reference sequence).

This clonotype was obtained from a young man in good health. V and J are TRBV20-1 and TRBJ1-5, with 8 bases identical to TRBD1. The material sequenced was blood. In nucleotides, the CDR3 is TGCAGTGCTGAACCTCCCGGGACAGGTAATCAGCCCCAGCATTTT. Its protein product is CSAEPPGTGNQPQHF.